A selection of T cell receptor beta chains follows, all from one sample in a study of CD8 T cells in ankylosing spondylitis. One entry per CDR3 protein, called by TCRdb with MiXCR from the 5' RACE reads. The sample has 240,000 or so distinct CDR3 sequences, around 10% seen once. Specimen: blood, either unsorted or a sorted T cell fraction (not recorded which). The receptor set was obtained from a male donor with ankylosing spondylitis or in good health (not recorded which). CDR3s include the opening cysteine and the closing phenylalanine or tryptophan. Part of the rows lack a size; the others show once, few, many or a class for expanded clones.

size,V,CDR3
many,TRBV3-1,CASSQMTSSDTQYF
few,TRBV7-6,CASSPRLALSYNNEQFF
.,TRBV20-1,CSASDGGSNNSPLHF
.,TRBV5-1,CASTLATNEKLFF
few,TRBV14,CASSRDSYEQFF
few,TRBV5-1,CASRPVAEEGYTF
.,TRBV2,CASTPFWDTNYEQYF
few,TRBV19,CASSIRQGRKGELFF
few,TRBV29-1,CSVEDETSGKRYNEQFF
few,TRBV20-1,CSARRLPGQGFLYEQYF